Below are 14 T cell receptor beta chains sequenced from a single sample in a study of tumor-infiltrating lymphocytes in primary liver carcinoma. Germline DNA was also extracted, while the blood RNA originated from unsorted whole blood. TCR beta cDNA was made from 400 to 600 ng total RNA with a constant-region primer. It was through three nested multiplex PCR rounds of slightly modified ARM-PCR that TCR beta libraries arose. In the first two PCR rounds, TRBV1-TRBV30 forward primers were paired with a C-beta reverse primer, and each round lasted approximately 9 cycles. TCRdb reprocessed the multiplex PCR reads via MiXCR and lists one record per CDR3 protein. The data show a few hundred thousand distinct CDR3 sequences, nearly 60% seen once. Sequencing was carried out using peripheral blood. The receptor source for this set is a woman between 25 and 40 years old with primary liver carcinoma and hepatitis B virus infection.

The chain carries TRBV6-2 or TRBV6-3 and TRBJ2-1, with 13 bases fitting TRBD2. From germline, CDR1 is MNHEY and CDR2 SVGEGT. This CDR3 contains 14 residues. The V segment lost 6 bases and the J segment 6 bases; nucleotides outside the gene matches: 2. The CDR3 protein is CASRRTSGSNEQFF. The CDR3 DNA follows: TGTGCCAGCAGACGGACTAGCGGGAGCAATGAGCAGTTCTTC.

With respect to this clonotype: Since no conserved phenylalanine or tryptophan closes the CDR3, a read error is the likely cause. The chain links TRBV7-8 to TRBJ1-1; D might be TRBD1 (5 bases). This CDR3 is built from 16 residues. Germline V lookup: CDR1 SGHVS, CDR2 FQNEAQ. The DNA of the CDR3 is TGTGTCAGCAGCCCGACACTACCCCTCGGGGGAACTGAAGCTTTCCTT. Amino acids: CVSSPTLPLGGTEAFL.

J is TRBJ2-4 and V is TRBV5-1, with 15 nucleotides matching TRBD2. This CDR3 has 16 residues. Germline CDR1 reads SGHRS; CDR2 reads YFSETQ. Unmatched junction bases numbered 8, after V lost 5 bases and J lost 8 bases. The CDR3 sequence is CASRTGTSGRSYIQYF. For the CDR3, the DNA is TGCGCCAGCAGGACGGGGACTAGCGGGAGGAGTTACATTCAGTACTTC.

This clonotype was seen once. A much larger clone lies a single base off, so this may be a read error. This chain connects TRBV6-5 to TRBJ2-2, with D unresolved. The CDR3 is 12 residues long. Germline values: CDR1 MNHEY, CDR2 SVGAGI. Trimming took 5 bases from V and 4 from J, leaving 5 bases between them. The CDR3 DNA is TGTGCCAGCAGTAAATGCACCGGGGAGCTGTTTTTT. Translated: CASSKCTGELFF.

The rearrangement uses TRBV5-6 and TRBJ2-3; 12 bases are a match to TRBD2. The length of the CDR3 is 15 residues. With 5 bases clipped from V and 5 bases from J, the junction kept 6 bases outside the gene matches. Germline CDR1 reads SGHDT; CDR2 reads YYEEEE. The CDR3 DNA is TGTGCCAGCAGATCCCTGACTAGCGGGAGAGATACGCAGTATTTT. It codes for CASRSLTSGRDTQYF.

With regard to this clonotype: The missing conserved phenylalanine or tryptophan at the end of this CDR3 makes a read error likely. V usage is TRBV4-3 and J usage is TRBJ2-3; the match to TRBD2 covers 7 bases. The CDR3 spans 16 residues. Unmatched junction bases numbered 18, after V lost 8 bases and J lost 7 bases. Per the germline V gene, CDR1 is LGHNA and CDR2 is YSLEER. The CDR3 DNA is TGCGCCAGCTGTCAAGGTTTTGCGGGAGCCAGGCATACGCAGTATGTT. Amino acid sequence: CASCQGFAGARHTQYV.

This clonotype appeared once. The chain couples TRBV5-5 to TRBJ2-2; no reliable D call. CDR1 is SGHKS, CDR2 YYEKEE, per germline (reference sequence). V was cut by 2 bases and J by 7 bases, with 6 bases left in between. The CDR3 is 12 residues long. CDR3 region: CASSFWDGELFF. CDR3 nucleotides: TGTGCCAGCAGCTTTTGGGACGGGGAGCTGTTTTTT. The variable domain in full, completed from reference TRBV5-5 and TRBJ2-2, reads DAGVTQSPTHLIKTRGQQVTLRCSPISGHKSVSWYQQVLGQGPQFIFQYYEKEERGRGNFPDRFSARQFPNYSSELNVNALLLGDSALYLCASSFWDGELFFGEGSRLTVL.

A remark on this clonotype: The junction does not match germline at one end; this may be a read error. The chain recombines TRBV30 with TRBJ2-5; either TRBD1 or TRBD2 may supply D (5 bases each). The CDR3 loop spans 15 amino acids. Germline CDR1 is GTSNPN and CDR2 is SVGIG (reference sequence). In DNA form, the CDR3 reads TGTACCTGGAGTGTATTATCGGGGCGCAGGGAGACCCAGTACTTC. Translated: CTWSVLSGRRETQYF.

Worth noting for this clonotype: Being one base from a much bigger clone, this may be a read error. The rearrangement joins TRBV12-3 or TRBV12-4 to TRBJ2-3; the match to TRBD2 covers 9 bases. CDR3 length: 16 residues. The CDR3 DNA sequence: TGTGCCAGCACCCAGTACAGACTAGCGGCCACAGATACGCACTATTTT. It encodes CASTQYRLAATDTHYF.

This clonotype was picked up many times. The genes are TRBV5-4 and TRBJ2-3, with 9 bases lining up with TRBD2. V shed 0 bases, J shed 1 base, and the junction held 6 bases outside the gene matches. Germline values: CDR1 SGHNT, CDR2 YYREEE (reference sequence). The CDR3 has 17 residues. Written as DNA, the CDR3 is TGTGCCAGCAGCTTGGGTATCGCTAGCGGGGGCACAGATACGCAGTATTTT. Amino acid sequence: CASSLGIASGGTDTQYF.

Regarding this clonotype: A much larger clone lies one base from this, so it may be a read error. The J gene is TRBJ2-7, the V gene TRBV12-3 or TRBV12-4; TRBD1 matches at 8 bases. The V gene end was trimmed by 3 bases and the J gene end by 4 bases; junction bases not matched to a gene: 11. The CDR3 runs to 16 residues. The CDR3 region has the DNA TGTGCCAGCAGTTTGGCCGCGACAGGGGAAGTTTACGAGCAGTACTTC. It specifies CASSLAATGEVYEQYF.

As for this clonotype: A much larger clone differs from this one at a single base, so this may be a read error. V gene TRBV14 combines with J gene TRBJ2-7; TRBD2 matches 10 bases. V was pared by 1 base and J by 7 bases, with 16 bases of the junction left unmatched. CDR1 and CDR2 (germline): SGHDN, FVKESK. The CDR3 is 18 amino acids. The CDR3 region is CASSQALGASGSAGEQYF. CDR3 DNA sequence: TGTGCCAGCAGCCAAGCCCTTGGGGCTAGCGGGAGTGCGGGAGAGCAGTACTTC.

As to this clonotype: An end of the junction differs from the germline gene, which may be a read error. This chain joins TRBV6-2 or TRBV6-3 and TRBJ2-7; perhaps TRBD2 as D (5 bases). The CDR3 contains 12 residues. Germline CDR1 and CDR2: MNHEY and SVGEGT. CDR3 sequence reads: CDSREGLDEQYF. Written as DNA, the CDR3 is TGTGACAGCAGAGAGGGCCTGGACGAGCAGTACTTC.

This clonotype was observed many times. The chain has TRBV6-5 and TRBJ2-7; 12 bases line up with TRBD1. Germline V gives CDR1 MNHEY, CDR2 SVGAGI. This CDR3 spans 15 amino acids. Germline trimming cut 5 bases from V and 6 bases from J; bases unmatched to any gene: 8. CDR3 residues: CASSLFGTGGFEQYF. The DNA of the CDR3 is TGTGCCAGCAGTCTCTTCGGGACAGGGGGCTTCGAGCAGTACTTC.